The 25 T cell receptor beta chains reported below all come from one sample, sequenced in a study of a mutant IDH1 vaccine in newly diagnosed glioma. The sample's time point: week 5, during vaccination. All doses held 300 ug of mutant IDH1 20-mer peptide, with topical imiquimod. These receptors have no known antigen. Sequencing used immunoSEQ multiplex PCR; TCRdb keeps in-frame clones, though not all of them. This table holds about 50,000 clones, approximately 79% found once. Sequenced material: PBMCs, taken from a glioma patient whose treatment included an IDH1 peptide vaccine. The origin of the receptors is a woman aged 45-59 years with glioma.

The chain combines TRBV9 with TRBJ2-5, with 7 bases lining up with TRBD2. CDR3 length equals 15 residues. Per germline, CDR1 SGDLS and CDR2 YYNGEE. V gave up 7 bases and J gave up 5 bases; unmatched junction bases: 14. The CDR3 nucleotides are TGTGCCAGCGGGGAGCGGGGCGGCCGTGGGGAGACCCAGTACTTC. This translates into CASGERGGRGETQYF. Drawing the rest from reference TRBV9 and TRBJ2-5, the complete variable domain is DSGVTQTPKHLITATGQRVTLRCSPRSGDLSVYWYQQSLDQGLQFLIQYYNGEERAKGNILERFSAQQFPDLHSELNLSSLELGDSALYFCASGERGGRGETQYFGPGTRLLVL.

The V and J genes are TRBV21-1 and TRBJ1-5. TRBV21-1 constitutes a pseudogene. The CDR3 has 18 amino acids. DNA of the CDR3: TGTGCCAGCAGCTACCGGGGGGACGGTATTGGAGGAAATCAGCCCCAGCATTTT. Its translation: CASSYRGDGIGGNQPQHF.

The genes are TRBV15 and TRBJ2-5; no firm D call. Trimming removed 0 bases from V and 1 base from J, with 9 bases in between. The CDR3 contains 15 residues. Germline V gene lookup returns CDR1 LNHNV and CDR2 YYDKDF (reference sequence). The CDR3, as DNA: TGTGCCACCAGCAGAGATACACTCGGCCAAGAGACCCAGTACTTC. This translates into CATSRDTLGQETQYF.

The rearrangement joins TRBV5-6 to TRBJ2-7; 8 bases are a match to TRBD1. Trimming removed 3 bases from V and 5 bases from J; junction bases left unmatched: 1. Germline V gene data show CDR1 as SGHDT and CDR2 as YYEEEE. This CDR3 has 12 residues. The CDR3 here is CASSSTGDEQYF. In DNA form, the CDR3 reads TGTGCCAGCAGCTCGACAGGGGACGAGCAGTACTTC.

V usage is TRBV5-6 and J usage is TRBJ2-7; 11 bases map to TRBD1. Germline V gives CDR1 SGHDT, CDR2 YYEEEE. J was trimmed by 1 base and V by 4 bases; bases with no gene match: 4. This CDR3 contains 15 residues. The CDR3 bases are TGTGCCAGCAGCGGGGACAGGGGGAGATCCTACGAGCAGTACTTC. It specifies CASSGDRGRSYEQYF.

The CDR3 nucleotides read TGTGCCAGCAGCTTCATCAGGGTCGAGGGCTACACCTTC. It encodes CASSFIRVEGYTF. V gene TRBV7-9 combines with J gene TRBJ1-2, with D perhaps matching TRBD1 (5 bases). V lost 3 bases and J 8 bases, leaving 13 bases between the germline ends. Germline V gene data show CDR1 as SEHNR and CDR2 as FQNEAQ (reference sequence). This CDR3 region has 13 residues. The complete variable domain, with remaining parts taken from reference TRBV7-9 and TRBJ1-2, reads DTGVSQNPRHKITKRGQNVTFRCDPISEHNRLYWYRQTLGQGPEFLTYFQNEAQLEKSRLLSDRFSAERPKGSFSTLEIQRTEQGDSAMYLCASSFIRVEGYTFGSGTRLTVV.

The CDR3 bases are TGTGCCAGCAGTTTATACAGGGCGAGTTCCACTGAAGCTTTCTTT. As protein: CASSLYRASSTEAFF. The chain recombines TRBV28 with TRBJ1-1; D is perhaps TRBD1 (6 bases). V was clipped by 1 base and J by 4 bases, with 13 bases between them. This CDR3 contains 15 residues. CDR1 and CDR2 (germline): MDHEN, SYDVKM. Variable domain in full (rest from reference TRBV28 and TRBJ1-1): DVKVTQSSRYLVKRTGEKVFLECVQDMDHENMFWYRQDPGLGLRLIYFSYDVKMKEKGDIPEGYSVSREKKERFSLILESASTNQTSMYLCASSLYRASSTEAFFGQGTRLTVV.

The chain employs TRBV7-2 and TRBJ2-1; 8 nucleotides match TRBD2. After removal of 8 bases from V and 0 bases from J, the junction contained 3 bases not matched to a gene. Germline V gives CDR1 SGHTA, CDR2 FQGNSA. The CDR3 extends over 14 amino acids. Here the CDR3 reads CASRGGSSYNEQFF. CDR3 bases: TGTGCCAGCCGCGGGGGGTCCTCCTACAATGAGCAGTTCTTC.

The V and J genes are TRBV9 and TRBJ2-3; perhaps TRBD2 as D (6 bases). Trimming took off 3 bases at V and 3 bases at J, with 11 bases between the two ends. Per germline, CDR1 SGDLS and CDR2 YYNGEE. The length of the CDR3 is 14 residues. The CDR3 protein is CASSGGGLTDTQYF. Here the CDR3 DNA reads TGTGCCAGCAGCGGGGGAGGACTTACAGATACGCAGTATTTT.

The gene calls are TRBV28 and TRBJ1-2, with D perhaps TRBD1 (5 bases). This CDR3 has 14 amino acids. V was pared by 8 bases and J by 3 bases, with 16 bases between. Germline V lookup: CDR1 MDHEN, CDR2 SYDVKM. CDR3 nucleotide sequence: TGTGCCAGCGAGTCCCTCCGGGGCTACTATGGCTACACCTTC. Amino acids: CASESLRGYYGYTF.

The CDR3 bases are TGTGCCAGCAGTCGCCGTGGCAGCCCAAACTACGAGCAGTACTTC. Its protein is CASSRRGSPNYEQYF. J is TRBJ2-7 and V is TRBV25-1; D ambiguous. The CDR3 is 15 residues long. Germline values: CDR1 MGHDK, CDR2 SYGVNS. Trimming took 5 bases from V and 3 from J, leaving 17 bases between them.

The V gene is TRBV7-6, the J gene TRBJ2-2, with 13 bases lining up with TRBD2. The CDR3 contains 19 residues. Germline CDR1 SGHVS, CDR2 FNYEAQ. J was trimmed by 3 bases and V by 0 bases; bases with no gene match: 7. In DNA form, the CDR3 reads TGTGCCAGCAGCTTAGCGCTAACTAGCGGGGGGGCCTACACCGGGGAGCTGTTTTTT. Amino acid sequence: CASSLALTSGGAYTGELFF.

The V call is TRBV9, the J call TRBJ2-5; TRBD2 aligns across 10 bases. This CDR3 is 18 amino acids long. Germline-derived CDR1 and CDR2 are SGDLS and YYNGEE. With V trimmed by 4 bases and J by 4 bases, 16 bases remained unmatched. The CDR3 nucleotides are TGTGCCAGCAGCCCTCGGGGTAGCGGGGGGCCCGTAGGAGAGACCCAGTACTTC. Protein: CASSPRGSGGPVGETQYF.

This clone has a single count. CDR3 loop: CASSLTGTGYTEAFF. The CDR3 coding sequence is TGCGCCAGCAGCTTGACCGGGACCGGCTACACTGAAGCTTTCTTT. The chain carries TRBV5-1 and TRBJ1-1, with D perhaps TRBD1 (5 bases). The CDR3 has 15 residues. V was shortened by 1 base and J by 3 bases, with 13 bases between the two germline ends. The V gene's germline CDR1 is SGHRS and CDR2 YFSETQ.

The genes are TRBV30 and TRBJ1-1, with D possibly TRBD1 on 5 matching bases. In germline, CDR1 is GTSNPN, CDR2 SVGIG (reference sequence). The V end was cut by 3 bases, the J end by 5 bases, with 16 bases between. The CDR3 covers 14 residues. The CDR3, as DNA: TGTGCCTGGAGGGGGCAGGGAAGGGTTACTGAAGCTTTCTTT. The encoded protein is CAWRGQGRVTEAFF.

In this sample, this clone turned up a few times. The chain recombines TRBV13 with TRBJ2-2, with TRBD2 matching over 8 bases. Germline CDR1 reads PRHDT; CDR2 reads FYEKMQ (reference sequence). The J segment lost 1 base and the V segment lost 2 bases, leaving 3 bases of the junction unmatched. This CDR3 comprises 16 residues. In nucleotides, the CDR3 is TGTGCCAGCAGCTTACTGAGCGGGGGGAACACCGGGGAGCTGTTTTTT. The encoded protein is CASSLLSGGNTGELFF.

The J gene is TRBJ1-3, the V gene TRBV6-5; 7 bases align to TRBD1. This CDR3 comprises 16 residues. Germline CDR1 reads MNHEY; CDR2 reads SVGAGI. V shed 4 bases and J 0 bases; nucleotides not matched to a gene: 6. The chain's CDR3 is CASSFDRADSGNTIYF. CDR3 in DNA: TGTGCCAGCAGTTTTGACAGGGCCGACTCTGGAAACACCATATATTTT.

The rearrangement joins TRBV5-3 to TRBJ1-4, with TRBD1 matching over 8 bases. Being an ORF, TRBV5-3 has a function that is uncertain. The CDR3 consists of 21 residues. The ends lost 0 bases at V and 4 bases at J; junction bases unmatched: 20. The CDR3 here is CARSLALKDPGGPTYNEKLFF. In DNA form, the CDR3 reads TGTGCCAGAAGCTTGGCCTTGAAGGACCCAGGGGGCCCAACTTATAATGAAAAACTGTTTTTT.

The chain recombines TRBV7-2 with TRBJ1-5, with unresolved D. The CDR3 extends over 13 amino acids. With 5 bases removed from V and 0 bases from J, the gap between germline ends came to 5 bases. The germline CDR1 and CDR2 sequences are SGHTA and FQGNSA. The CDR3 bases are TGTGCCAGCAGCGAGGGTAGCAATCAGCCCCAGCATTTT. This gives the protein CASSEGSNQPQHF. Full variable domain (remainder filled in from reference TRBV7-2 and TRBJ1-5): GAGVSQSPSNKVTEKGKDVELRCDPISGHTALYWYRQSLGQGLEFLIYFQGNSAPDKSGLPSDRFSAERTGGSVSTLTIQRTQQEDSAVYLCASSEGSNQPQHFGDGTRLSIL.

This clone was recorded only once. The chain employs TRBV30 and TRBJ2-7; the D gene could be TRBD1 or TRBD2 (5 bases each). The CDR3 spans 17 residues. Germline lookup yields CDR1 GTSNPN and CDR2 SVGIG (reference sequence). Between the trimmed V and J ends, which lost 1 base and 4 bases, there was a span of 23 bases. The CDR3 sequence: CAWSAHPRGRQRYEQYF. The CDR3 DNA follows: TGTGCCTGGAGTGCCCACCCGAGGGGCCGCCAGAGATACGAGCAGTACTTC.

The chain joins TRBV6-5 to TRBJ2-7, with a tentative D call TRBD1 (6 bases). The CDR3 contains 13 residues. V was cut by 6 bases and J by 6 bases, with 15 bases left in between. Germline V CDR1 and CDR2: MNHEY, SVGAGI. The CDR3 region has the DNA TGTGCCAGCAGACGGGACAAGAGTTCCGAGCAGTACTTC. Translation gives CASRRDKSSEQYF.

This rearrangement joins TRBV18 to TRBJ2-1, with 11 bases identical to TRBD2. In germline, CDR1 is KGHSH, CDR2 LQKENI. With V trimmed by 2 bases and J by 6 bases, 9 bases remained unmatched. CDR3 length: 17 residues. CDR3 amino acids: CASSPRLAGGVRNEQFF. CDR3 nucleotides: TGTGCCAGCTCACCAAGGCTAGCGGGGGGAGTCCGCAATGAGCAGTTCTTC.

This rearrangement joins TRBV18 to TRBJ1-1; D not certain. Deletions cut 6 bases from V and 0 bases from J, with 11 bases between. This CDR3 comprises 14 residues. CDR1 KGHSH and CDR2 LQKENI come from the germline V gene. CDR3 sequence: CASSVQRMNTEAFF. The CDR3 region has the DNA TGTGCCAGCTCGGTACAACGGATGAACACTGAAGCTTTCTTT.

In this sample, this clone turned up once. The V and J genes are TRBV6-1 and TRBJ1-3, with no clear D. Germline CDR1 MNHNS, CDR2 SASEGT. Trimming removed 1 base at V and 0 bases at J, with 7 bases between. The CDR3 spans 15 residues. CDR3 nucleotide sequence: TGTGCCAGCAGTGAAGTGGGGAGCTCTGGAAACACCATATATTTT. This encodes CASSEVGSSGNTIYF.

This clone was found a few times. CDR3 protein: CASTVSNQPQHF. CDR3 sequence (DNA): TGTGCCAGCACCGTCAGCAATCAGCCCCAGCATTTT. The chain has TRBV6-6 and TRBJ1-5, with D unclear. Germline-derived CDR1 and CDR2 are MNHNY and SVGAGI (reference sequence). CDR3 length equals 12 residues. With 7 bases removed from V and 1 base from J, the gap between germline ends came to 5 bases.